Each of the 32 T cell receptor beta chains below was sequenced from the same sample in a study of blood T cell repertoires in COVID-19. The repertoire was sequenced with immunoSEQ multiplex PCR; TCRdb's copy has only in-frame clones and lacks some. The sample includes about 260,000 clones, about 90% of them seen just once. The material sequenced was peripheral blood. These receptors originate from a woman under 40 with COVID-19, enrolled during active disease.

V is TRBV2 and J is TRBJ1-2; TRBD1 agrees at 10 bases. Germline lookup yields CDR1 SNHLY and CDR2 FYNNEI. The CDR3 is 16 amino acids. J lost 5 bases, V lost 6 bases, and 12 bases had no gene match. CDR3 in DNA: TGTGCCAGCAGGGGAGGGACAGGGGCAAAGGAGTATGGCTACACCTTC. Translated, it gives CASRGGTGAKEYGYTF.

V and J are TRBV28 and TRBJ2-7; maybe TRBD2 (7 bases). CDR3 length: 19 amino acids. Germline lookup yields CDR1 MDHEN and CDR2 SYDVKM. Between the trimmed V and J ends, which lost 6 bases and 4 bases, there was a span of 31 bases. The CDR3 here is CASSYGPGGDFKGWYEQYF. Here the CDR3 DNA reads TGTGCCAGCAGCTACGGGCCGGGGGGCGACTTCAAGGGGTGGTACGAGCAGTACTTC.

The chain carries TRBV10-3 and TRBJ1-4; 7 bases map to TRBD1. The CDR3 is 15 residues long. The germline gives CDR1 ENHRY, CDR2 SYGVKD. J lost 1 base, V lost 10 bases, and 9 bases had no gene match. CDR3 sequence reads: CATAPGGRTNEKLFF. The CDR3 nucleotides are TGTGCCACCGCCCCAGGGGGTAGAACTAATGAAAAACTGTTTTTT.

The rearrangement uses TRBV10-3 and TRBJ1-2; D may be TRBD1 (6 bases). Trimming removed 3 bases at V and 6 bases at J, with 8 bases between. The germline CDR1 and CDR2 sequences are ENHRY and SYGVKD. The CDR3 length is 12 residues. The CDR3 region is CAISEDRHGYTF. In DNA form, the CDR3 reads TGTGCCATCAGTGAAGACAGGCATGGCTACACCTTC.

This chain uses TRBV7-8 with TRBJ2-7; possible D gene TRBD2, 5 bases. Germline-derived CDR1 and CDR2 are SGHVS and FQNEAQ. The ends were cut back, 1 base at V and 6 bases at J, with 13 bases in the middle. The CDR3 has 14 residues. The CDR3 DNA reads TGTGCCAGCAGCTTAGATGGGAGCGCCGTCGAGCAGTACTTC. It translates to CASSLDGSAVEQYF.

This chain links TRBV7-2 with TRBJ2-3, with 11 bases that match TRBD2. The junction had 10 bases not matched to a gene; V was cut back by 5 bases and J by 6 bases. The CDR3 runs to 16 residues. Germline V gives CDR1 SGHTA, CDR2 FQGNSA. The CDR3, as DNA: TGTGCCAGCAGCAGCAGGCTAGCGGGAGGATCGGATACGCAGTATTTT. Residues: CASSSRLAGGSDTQYF.

V gene TRBV5-1 combines with J gene TRBJ1-1, with TRBD1 matching over 10 bases. The CDR3 covers 14 residues. The V gene end was trimmed by 4 bases and the J gene end by 4 bases; junction bases not matched to a gene: 4. CDR1 and CDR2 (germline): SGHRS, YFSETQ. The CDR3 nucleotides are TGCGCCAGCAGCGTCCGACAGGGGGCCACTGAAGCTTTCTTT. Amino acid sequence: CASSVRQGATEAFF.

The CDR3 loop reads CATSRLGTSAYEQYF. DNA for the CDR3: TGTGCCACCAGCAGACTTGGAACTAGCGCATACGAGCAGTACTTC. J is TRBJ2-7 and V is TRBV15; TRBD2 matches 7 bases. J was trimmed by 4 bases and V by 2 bases; bases with no gene match: 8. Germline CDR1 reads LNHNV; CDR2 reads YYDKDF (reference sequence). The CDR3 has 15 residues.

V is TRBV2 and J is TRBJ1-2; D is uncertain. Germline assignment: CDR1 SNHLY and CDR2 FYNNEI. V lost 7 bases to trimming and J lost 7 bases, with 16 bases between them. The CDR3 spans 13 residues. CDR3 sequence: CASTRGWETGYTF. In nucleotides, the CDR3 is TGTGCCAGCACCCGGGGATGGGAAACTGGCTACACCTTC.

The V gene is TRBV5-1, the J gene TRBJ2-7, with D perhaps TRBD1 (8 bases). V was trimmed by 4 bases and J by 4 bases, leaving 15 bases between them. Per the germline V gene, CDR1 is SGHRS and CDR2 is YFSETQ. The CDR3 loop spans 14 amino acids. The CDR3 loop reads CASSPGQGGYEQYF. The CDR3 bases are TGCGCCAGCAGCCCCGGACAGGGAGGGTACGAGCAGTACTTC.

This sequence joins TRBV28 and TRBJ1-1, with TRBD1 identical over 11 bases. The J segment lost 8 bases and the V segment lost 6 bases, leaving 11 bases of the junction unmatched. CDR3 length: 15 residues. From germline, CDR1 is MDHEN and CDR2 SYDVKM. The CDR3 loop is CASSTLGQGAREAFF. The CDR3 DNA is TGTGCCAGCAGCACACTCGGACAGGGGGCCCGAGAAGCTTTCTTT.

This chain uses TRBV10-3 with TRBJ1-5; TRBD1 is a possible D gene (5 bases). Germline V gene sequence: CDR1 ENHRY, CDR2 SYGVKD. The V and J ends lost 3 bases and 6 bases respectively, with 12 bases between them. This CDR3 has 14 residues. The chain's CDR3 is CAISDEGRGQPQHF. CDR3 bases: TGTGCCATCAGTGATGAGGGGAGGGGTCAGCCCCAGCATTTT.

The chain couples TRBV28 to TRBJ1-2, with D maybe TRBD1 (6 bases). V was pared by 3 bases and J by 7 bases, with 9 bases between. This CDR3 is built from 12 residues. In germline, CDR1 is MDHEN, CDR2 SYDVKM. DNA for the CDR3: TGTGCCAGCAGTTTCGGCAGGGGTGGCTACACCTTC. Its protein is CASSFGRGGYTF.

The chain links TRBV19 to TRBJ1-1; D not certain. Trimming left V 4 bases short and J 3 bases short, with 3 bases between. Per the germline V gene, CDR1 is LNHDA and CDR2 is SQIVND (reference sequence). CDR3 length: 11 amino acids. The CDR3 loop reads CASSTDTEAFF. The CDR3 DNA reads as TGTGCCAGTAGTACAGACACTGAAGCTTTCTTT.

The chain carries TRBV6-5 and TRBJ1-2; tentatively, D is TRBD1 (6 bases). V gave up 6 bases and J gave up 7 bases, with 21 bases separating them. The CDR3 spans 15 residues. Germline V gene sequence: CDR1 MNHEY, CDR2 SVGAGI. The CDR3 bases are TGTGCCAGCAGCCGCCAGCTTGGTCAGGGGACTGGCTACACCTTC. Amino acid sequence: CASSRQLGQGTGYTF.

This clone has a single count. This chain joins TRBV5-5 and TRBJ2-5; D is possibly TRBD2 (6 bases). CDR1 is SGHKS, CDR2 YYEKEE, per germline (reference sequence). This CDR3 comprises 14 residues. The V end was cut by 4 bases, the J end by 3 bases, with 13 bases between. CDR3: CASSAMGGEETQYF. DNA of the CDR3: TGTGCCAGCAGCGCCATGGGGGGAGAAGAGACCCAGTACTTC.

The chain recombines TRBV28 with TRBJ2-1, with 9 bases matching TRBD1. CDR3 length: 17 amino acids. Germline V gene lookup returns CDR1 MDHEN and CDR2 SYDVKM. Trimming at V came to 9 bases and at J to 7 bases, leaving 19 bases not matched to a gene. CDR3: CASASIRQGEGENEQFF. DNA for the CDR3: TGTGCCAGTGCTTCTATCAGACAGGGGGAAGGCGAAAATGAGCAGTTCTTC.

This chain links TRBV28 with TRBJ1-5; D possibly corresponds to TRBD1 (5 bases). Between the trimmed V and J ends, which lost 6 bases and 0 bases, there was a span of 21 bases. This CDR3 spans 18 amino acids. Germline V gene lookup returns CDR1 MDHEN and CDR2 SYDVKM. CDR3 sequence reads: CASRSSGDRSYSNQPQHF. The CDR3 DNA reads as TGTGCCAGCAGGTCCTCGGGGGACCGATCATATAGCAATCAGCCCCAGCATTTT.

The gene calls are TRBV6-5 and TRBJ2-7; tentative D call: TRBD2 (5 bases). Germline-derived CDR1 and CDR2 are MNHEY and SVGAGI. This CDR3 is built from 15 residues. Trimming cost V 6 bases and J 4 bases, with 19 bases left between them. The CDR3 is CASSLNGVRLYEQYF. The CDR3 nucleotides are TGTGCCAGCAGCTTAAACGGGGTTCGTCTGTACGAGCAGTACTTC.

This clone was found a few times. The chain employs TRBV3-1 (or the pseudogene TRBV3-2) and TRBJ2-7, with 7 nucleotides matching TRBD2. With V trimmed by 2 bases and J by 0 bases, 1 base remained unmatched. Per germline, CDR1 LGHDT and CDR2 YNNKEL (reference sequence). The CDR3 covers 14 residues. The CDR3 region has the DNA TGTGCCAGCAGCCAAATAGCGGGCTCCTACGAGCAGTACTTC. Translated: CASSQIAGSYEQYF.

This chain links TRBV28 with TRBJ2-7; D is unresolved. CDR1 MDHEN and CDR2 SYDVKM come from the germline V gene. V lost 2 bases and J 1 base, leaving 12 bases between the germline ends. The CDR3 totals 15 residues. DNA for the CDR3: TGTGCCAGCAGTTTACGTGGGTTGCGGTCCTACGAGCAGTACTTC. This translates into CASSLRGLRSYEQYF.

The chain combines TRBV2 with TRBJ2-1; 11 nucleotides line up with TRBD2. V shed 6 bases and J 9 bases; nucleotides not matched to a gene: 10. There are 15 residues in the CDR3. Germline lookup yields CDR1 SNHLY and CDR2 FYNNEI. In DNA form, the CDR3 reads TGTGCCAGCAGGTTAGCGGGAGGGCCTTTAATTGAGCAGTTCTTC. Its protein is CASRLAGGPLIEQFF.

This chain uses TRBV4-1 with TRBJ2-5, with TRBD2 matching over 9 bases. With 0 bases clipped from V and 5 bases from J, the junction kept 16 bases outside the gene matches. The germline V gene encodes CDR1 MGHRA and CDR2 YSYEKL. The CDR3 runs to 19 residues. The CDR3 protein is CASSQDEETSGTDYETQYF. The CDR3 coding sequence is TGCGCCAGCAGCCAAGATGAGGAGACTAGCGGCACAGACTACGAGACCCAGTACTTC.

The DNA for the CDR3 is TGTGCCAGCAGTTCGTCGGCCGGGGAGCTGTTTTTT. Translating it yields CASSSSAGELFF. J is TRBJ2-2 and V is TRBV28; D is uncertain. The CDR3 length is 12 residues. V lost 4 bases, J lost 6 bases, and 6 bases lay in between. The germline CDR1 and CDR2 sequences are MDHEN and SYDVKM.

This chain links TRBV2 with TRBJ2-5; 10 bases align to TRBD1. Unmatched junction bases numbered 5, after V lost 6 bases and J lost 4 bases. There are 14 residues in the CDR3. From germline, CDR1 is SNHLY and CDR2 FYNNEI. For the CDR3, the DNA is TGTGCCAGCAGCCATGGACAGGGGGTAGAGACCCAGTACTTC. As protein: CASSHGQGVETQYF.

The gene calls are TRBV10-2 and TRBJ2-5, with TRBD2 identical over 9 bases. From germline, CDR1 is WSHSY and CDR2 SAAADI. This CDR3 is 14 amino acids long. The ends lost 5 bases at V and 5 bases at J; junction bases unmatched: 6. The CDR3 DNA follows: TGCGCCAGCAGTCTTAGCGGGAGCGGGGAGACCCAGTACTTC. Translating gives CASSLSGSGETQYF.

The chain links TRBV27 to TRBJ2-3; TRBD2 matches 8 bases. The CDR3 covers 16 residues. V trimming: 2 bases; J trimming: 4 bases; junction bases outside the gene matches: 8. CDR1 MNHEY and CDR2 SMNVEV come from the germline V gene (reference sequence). DNA for the CDR3: TGTGCCAGCAGTTTAAGGGCGGGGGGCGAGCCAGATACGCAGTATTTT. It translates to CASSLRAGGEPDTQYF.

The V and J genes are TRBV6-1 and TRBJ2-2; TRBD2 might be the D (9 bases). With 4 bases removed from V and 7 bases from J, the gap between germline ends came to 31 bases. The CDR3 length is 20 residues. Per germline, CDR1 MNHNS and CDR2 SASEGT. The CDR3 nucleotides are TGTGCCAGCAGTGGGAACCGGGACAGGCTGTTAGCGGGAGAGGTCGGGGAGCTGTTTTTT. Protein product: CASSGNRDRLLAGEVGELFF.

The rearrangement links TRBV29-1 to TRBJ1-2; D is perhaps TRBD1 (5 bases). From germline, CDR1 is SQVTM and CDR2 ANQGSEA. This CDR3 has 12 amino acids. V dropped 4 bases and J dropped 6 bases, with 12 bases sitting between them. In DNA, the CDR3 is TGCAGCGTTGGGCAGGGTTTGCATGGCTACACCTTC. It encodes CSVGQGLHGYTF.

This sequence joins TRBV11-1 and TRBJ2-1; TRBD1 aligns across 10 bases. The CDR3 is 16 residues long. Trimming took 6 bases from V and 5 from J; bases not matched to a gene: 10. Germline CDR1 reads SGHAT; CDR2 reads FQDESV (reference sequence). The CDR3 nucleotides read TGTGCCAGCAGGGAACACCGGGACAGGGGAAACAATGAGCAGTTCTTC. Amino acid sequence: CASREHRDRGNNEQFF. Using reference TRBV11-1 and TRBJ2-1 for the parts outside the CDR3, the full variable domain is EAEVAQSPRYKITEKSQAVAFWCDPISGHATLYWYRQILGQGPELLVQFQDESVVDDSQLPKDRFSAERLKGVDSTLKIQPAELGDSAMYLCASREHRDRGNNEQFFGPGTRLTVL.

J is TRBJ1-6 and V is TRBV11-2; 9 nucleotides agree with TRBD1. Per the germline V gene, CDR1 is SGHAT and CDR2 is FQNNGV. Trimming cost V 5 bases and J 6 bases; bases outside gene matches: 8. The CDR3 covers 16 residues. The CDR3 reads CASSTRRGQGNSPLHF. The CDR3 nucleotides are TGTGCCAGCAGCACCCGCCGGGGACAGGGTAATTCACCCCTCCACTTT.

This chain links TRBV3-1 (or the pseudogene TRBV3-2) with TRBJ2-2; 11 positions agree with TRBD1. V lost 4 bases to trimming and J lost 3 bases; unmatched junction nucleotides: 1. Per the germline V gene, CDR1 is LGHDT and CDR2 is YNNKEL (reference sequence). The CDR3 totals 15 residues. The CDR3 is CASSRGQGDTGELFF. The CDR3 DNA reads TGTGCCAGCAGCCGGGGACAGGGGGACACCGGGGAGCTGTTTTTT.